The clone carrying this T cell receptor beta chain was observed at least ten times. The antigen is undetermined. One entry per CDR3 protein, called by TCRdb with MiXCR from the reads. Among about 250,000 distinct CDR3 sequences listed, more than 9% were seen once. V lost 4 bases and J 5 bases, leaving 21 bases between the germline ends. Germline values: CDR1 MDHEN, CDR2 SYDVKM. The CDR3 is made up of 17 amino acids. These data come from a study of T cell repertoires in cytomegalovirus infection. Study-wide results and limits: Summed frequency of shared TCR beta families picked out CMV carriers who also had the relevant HLA.

The sequenced sample consisted of PBMCs. The gene calls are TRBV28 and TRBJ2-1; D is unclear. This TCR was sampled from a human donor in good health (CMV status not recorded). Some clones in this sample may be carry-over from other donors' samples. CDR3 region: CASSSPDPSRPHNEQFF. The CDR3 DNA sequence: TGTGCCAGCAGTTCTCCCGACCCGTCTAGGCCCCACAATGAGCAGTTCTTC.